The clone carrying this T cell receptor (beta chain) was observed once. Antigen specificity is unknown. This entry comes from a study of shared clonotypes between healthy human individuals. At the level of the study: Contributing individuals were a couple of females and a few males aged 18 to 49. Overall study results and limits: Rarefaction indicated that sorted-subset sequencing remained incomplete although depth was large. Among the subsets, naive ones generally showed larger estimated richness than memory ones.

Per the original data handling: As immunoSEQ supplied junction-only sequences (without quality scores), filtering differed. Libraries were prepared by immunoSEQ multiplex PCR; TCRdb keeps only in-frame clonotypes and omits some of them. V and J calls and clone size are given by that table; D and trimming were obtained from the DNA. The repertoire holds roughly 2,500,000 clones, with 93% as singletons. The CDR3 spans 15 residues. With 4 bases clipped from V and 4 bases from J, the junction kept 3 bases outside the gene matches. Germline assignment: CDR1 SGHDT and CDR2 YYEEEE. V is TRBV5-6 and J is TRBJ2-5; 14 nucleotides line up with TRBD2. Source material: naive CD4+ T cells from PBMCs. Specified subset: CD45RA+ positively selected. The receptor was isolated from a man younger than 35 in good health. Some clones in this sample may be carry-over from other donors' samples. Here the CDR3 DNA reads TGTGCCAGCAGCCAAGGACTAGCGGGAGGAGAGACCCAGTACTTC. As protein: CASSQGLAGGETQYF. The full variable domain, with the rest looked up from reference TRBV5-6 and TRBJ2-5, is DAGVTQSPTHLIKTRGQQVTLRCSPKSGHDTVSWYQQALGQGPQFIFQYYEEEERQRGNFPDRFSGHQFPNYSSELNVNALLLGDSALYLCASSQGLAGGETQYFGPGTRLLVL.